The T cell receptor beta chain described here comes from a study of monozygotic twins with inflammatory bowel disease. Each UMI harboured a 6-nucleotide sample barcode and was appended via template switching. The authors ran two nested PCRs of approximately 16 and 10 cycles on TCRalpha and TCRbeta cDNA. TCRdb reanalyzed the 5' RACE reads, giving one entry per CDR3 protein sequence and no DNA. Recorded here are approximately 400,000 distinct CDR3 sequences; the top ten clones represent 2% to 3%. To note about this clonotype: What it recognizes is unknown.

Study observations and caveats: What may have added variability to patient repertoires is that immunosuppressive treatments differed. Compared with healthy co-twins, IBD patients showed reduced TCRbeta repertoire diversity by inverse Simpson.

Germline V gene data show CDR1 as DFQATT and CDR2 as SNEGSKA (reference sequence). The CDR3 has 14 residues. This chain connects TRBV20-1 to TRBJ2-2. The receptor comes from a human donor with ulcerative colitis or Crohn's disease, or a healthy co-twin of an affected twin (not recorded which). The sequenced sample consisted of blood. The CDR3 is CSAMRGTNTGELFF.